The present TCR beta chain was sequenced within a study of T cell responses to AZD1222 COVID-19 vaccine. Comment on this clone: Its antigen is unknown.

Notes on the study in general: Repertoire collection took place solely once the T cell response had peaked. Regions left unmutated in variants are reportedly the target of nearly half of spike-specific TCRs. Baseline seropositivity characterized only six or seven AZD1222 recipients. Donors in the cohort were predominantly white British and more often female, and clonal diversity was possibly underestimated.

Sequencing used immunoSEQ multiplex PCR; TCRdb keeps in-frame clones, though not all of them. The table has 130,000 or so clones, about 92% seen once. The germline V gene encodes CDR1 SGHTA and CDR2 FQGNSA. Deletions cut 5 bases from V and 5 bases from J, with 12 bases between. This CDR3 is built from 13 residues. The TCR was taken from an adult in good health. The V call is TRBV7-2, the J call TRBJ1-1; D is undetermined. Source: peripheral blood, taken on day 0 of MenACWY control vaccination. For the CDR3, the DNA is TGTGCCAGCAGCCCCGGTCTGCGGACTGAAGCTTTCTTT. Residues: CASSPGLRTEAFF.